This TCR beta chain originates from a study of blood T cell repertoires in COVID-19. For the study at large: Sites across the United States, Italy and Spain contributed samples from acute and convalescent COVID-19.

Here immunoSEQ multiplex PCR was the method, and the copy in TCRdb shows in-frame clones only, minus some. The sample has 290,000 or so clones, around 84% seen once. Sequencing used peripheral blood. This clonotype was obtained from a man in his 70s with acute or convalescent COVID-19.

The CDR3 spells CASSPTTGTDTQYF. DNA for the CDR3: TGTGCCAGCTCACCAACGACAGGCACAGATACGCAGTATTTT. The chain employs TRBV18 and TRBJ2-3; D perhaps matches TRBD1 (5 bases). In germline, CDR1 is KGHSH, CDR2 LQKENI. There are 14 residues in the CDR3. V lost 2 bases to trimming and J lost 1 base, with 7 bases between them.